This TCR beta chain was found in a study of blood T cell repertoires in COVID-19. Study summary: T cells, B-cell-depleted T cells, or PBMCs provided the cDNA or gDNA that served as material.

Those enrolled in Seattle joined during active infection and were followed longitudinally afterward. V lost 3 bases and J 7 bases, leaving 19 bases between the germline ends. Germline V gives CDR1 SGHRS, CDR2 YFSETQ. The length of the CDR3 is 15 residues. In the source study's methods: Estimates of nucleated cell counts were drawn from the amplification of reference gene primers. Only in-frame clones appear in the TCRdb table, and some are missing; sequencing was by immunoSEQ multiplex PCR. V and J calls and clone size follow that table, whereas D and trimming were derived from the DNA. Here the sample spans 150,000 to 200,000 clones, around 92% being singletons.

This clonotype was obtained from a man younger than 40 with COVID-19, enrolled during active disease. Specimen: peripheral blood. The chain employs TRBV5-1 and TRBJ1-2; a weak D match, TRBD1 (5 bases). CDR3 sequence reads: CASSWGTSGLGGYTF. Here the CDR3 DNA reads TGCGCCAGCAGCTGGGGAACCTCAGGGTTGGGTGGCTACACCTTC.